A single sample gave rise to the 27 T cell receptor beta chains below, sequenced in a study of vaccination effects on CD4 cells after COVID-19. Antigens for these TCRs are unknown. ViraFEST used viral peptide pools to expand antigen-specific CD4+ T cells before sequencing. The culture ran for 10 days before CD4+ T cells were isolated. Either the BNT162b2 or mRNA-1273 vaccine was given to participants in two doses. The assay was immunoSEQ multiplex PCR, and TCRdb's table has in-frame clones only and misses some. The sample shows some 16,000 clones, about 70% of them seen only once. The sequencing here drew on CD4+ T cells from PBMCs cultured with HCoV-NL63 spike peptides, taken after COVID-19 vaccination. The source is a human donor who received a COVID-19 vaccine.

The sample holds one count of this clone. The J gene is TRBJ2-5, the V gene TRBV10-3, with D tentatively TRBD1 (6 bases). Germline-derived CDR1 and CDR2 are ENHRY and SYGVKD. The CDR3 is made up of 15 amino acids. Trimming removed 6 bases at V and 2 bases at J, with 16 bases between. Here the CDR3 reads CAISRSGQKQETQYF. CDR3 sequence (DNA): TGTGCCATCAGCCGCTCCGGACAGAAACAAGAGACCCAGTACTTC.

The rearrangement links TRBV6-6 to TRBJ2-7; TRBD1 is a possible D gene (6 bases). Trimming removed 4 bases at V and 2 bases at J, with 15 bases between. This CDR3 contains 15 residues. Looked up from germline, CDR1 is MNHNY and CDR2 is SVGAGI (reference sequence). CDR3 residues: CASSSPGHGTYEQYF. Written as DNA, the CDR3 is TGTGCCAGCAGTTCCCCGGGACATGGGACCTACGAGCAGTACTTC.

The chain has TRBV9 and TRBJ1-1, with 10 positions matching TRBD1. The CDR3 runs to 16 residues. Germline trimming cut 0 bases from V and 5 bases from J; bases unmatched to any gene: 7. Germline V gives CDR1 SGDLS, CDR2 YYNGEE. CDR3 amino acids: CASSVAGGTGVTEAFF. The CDR3 DNA follows: TGTGCCAGCAGCGTAGCTGGGGGGACAGGGGTTACTGAAGCTTTCTTT.

The sample holds a few counts of this clone. CDR3 in amino acids: CASSIMEGSGEQYF. The CDR3 region has the DNA TGTGCCAGTAGTATCATGGAGGGGTCAGGCGAGCAGTACTTC. This chain connects TRBV19 to TRBJ2-7; the D gene is possibly TRBD2 (6 bases). Germline V gives CDR1 LNHDA, CDR2 SQIVND (reference sequence). V was shortened by 3 bases and J by 6 bases, with 15 bases between the two germline ends. The CDR3 totals 14 residues.

The rearrangement joins TRBV19 to TRBJ2-1; D may be TRBD2 (7 bases). The V gene lost 4 bases and the J gene lost 0 bases, with 19 bases spanning the gap. CDR3 length equals 18 residues. The V gene's germline CDR1 is LNHDA and CDR2 SQIVND (reference sequence). The CDR3 nucleotides read TGTGCCAGTAGTACGCCCCGCGGGGGCCCCACCTCCTACAATGAGCAGTTCTTC. Translation gives CASSTPRGGPTSYNEQFF. The variable domain in full, completed from reference TRBV19 and TRBJ2-1, reads DGGITQSPKYLFRKEGQNVTLSCEQNLNHDAMYWYRQDPGQGLRLIYYSQIVNDFQKGDIAEGYSVSREKKESFPLTVTSAQKNPTAFYLCASSTPRGGPTSYNEQFFGPGTRLTVL.

The chain is built from TRBV6-5 and TRBJ2-6; tentatively, D is TRBD1 (5 bases). This CDR3 spans 15 amino acids. V was shortened by 4 bases and J by 2 bases, with 9 bases between the two germline ends. The germline V gene encodes CDR1 MNHEY and CDR2 SVGAGI. CDR3 DNA: TGTGCCAGCAGTTCAGGGCTCCCTGGGGCCAACGTCCTGACTTTC. This gives the protein CASSSGLPGANVLTF.

This chain connects TRBV7-8 to TRBJ2-7, with 8 bases identical to TRBD1. Germline V gene sequence: CDR1 SGHVS, CDR2 FQNEAQ. V shed 2 bases and J 2 bases; nucleotides not matched to a gene: 5. CDR3 size: 15 residues. Here the CDR3 DNA reads TGTGCCAGCAGCTTACAGGGGGCTTTTGCCTACGAGCAGTACTTC. Residues: CASSLQGAFAYEQYF.

The chain uses TRBV29-1 and TRBJ1-5; 9 bases agree with TRBD1. Germline loops: CDR1 SQVTM, CDR2 ANQGSEA. CDR3 length: 19 residues. The junction had 20 bases not matched to a gene; V was cut back by 1 base and J by 7 bases. CDR3 bases: TGCAGCGTTGAAGCCCTTCCGAGGGTGGGTACAGGGGGCTACCAGCCCCAGCATTTT. Its protein is CSVEALPRVGTGGYQPQHF.

The gene calls are TRBV10-3 and TRBJ2-6; D possibly uses TRBD1 or TRBD2 (5 bases each). Germline CDR1 and CDR2: ENHRY and SYGVKD. The CDR3 loop spans 16 amino acids. V lost 0 bases, J lost 4 bases, and 10 bases lay in between. CDR3 sequence reads: CAISESHGAGANVLTF. Written as DNA, the CDR3 is TGTGCCATCAGTGAGTCTCACGGGGCCGGGGCCAACGTCCTGACTTTC.

This chain joins TRBV7-8 and TRBJ2-7; 10 bases map to TRBD2. Germline trimming cut 1 base from V and 4 bases from J; bases unmatched to any gene: 7. Germline V gives CDR1 SGHVS, CDR2 FQNEAQ. This CDR3 contains 16 residues. CDR3 protein: CASSLGLAGAAYEQYF. CDR3 DNA: TGTGCCAGCAGCTTAGGGCTAGCGGGAGCAGCATACGAGCAGTACTTC.

The V and J genes are TRBV10-3 and TRBJ2-1; D is possibly TRBD1 (5 bases). V was cut by 0 bases and J by 0 bases, with 12 bases left in between. The CDR3 covers 17 residues. Per germline, CDR1 ENHRY and CDR2 SYGVKD. The CDR3, as DNA: TGTGCCATCAGTGAGTCCATGAGGCAGGGCTCCTACAATGAGCAGTTCTTC. This translates into CAISESMRQGSYNEQFF.

The chain has TRBV6-5 and TRBJ2-7; D is undetermined. This CDR3 region has 14 residues. Germline CDR1 is MNHEY and CDR2 is SVGAGI. Between the trimmed V and J ends, which lost 8 bases and 2 bases, there was a span of 16 bases. In nucleotides, the CDR3 is TGTGCCAGCTCTAGAGAGCAGGTGACCTACGAGCAGTACTTC. It yields the protein CASSREQVTYEQYF.

V gene TRBV6-5 combines with J gene TRBJ1-3; no firm D call. The CDR3 is 15 amino acids. V lost 5 bases and J 0 bases, leaving 11 bases between the germline ends. CDR1 is MNHEY, CDR2 SVGAGI, per germline. CDR3 sequence: CASSRGPSSGNTIYF. CDR3 DNA sequence: TGTGCCAGCAGTCGAGGCCCCAGCTCTGGAAACACCATATATTTT.

There are a few counts of this clone. The chain carries TRBV28 and TRBJ1-2; D not resolved. V lost 8 bases and J lost 4, with 17 bases in between. The CDR3 runs to 14 residues. Per germline, CDR1 MDHEN and CDR2 SYDVKM. CDR3 sequence reads: CASLKGRALYGYTF. The CDR3 bases are TGTGCCAGCCTCAAGGGTAGGGCTCTCTATGGCTACACCTTC.

This clone was observed a handful of times. This chain connects TRBV27 to TRBJ2-5; D remains ambiguous. In germline, CDR1 is MNHEY, CDR2 SMNVEV (reference sequence). The CDR3 is 13 amino acids. The ends were cut back, 8 bases at V and 1 base at J, with 11 bases in the middle. CDR3 residues: CASPPSLQETQYF. DNA of the CDR3: TGTGCCAGCCCTCCCTCCCTCCAAGAGACCCAGTACTTC.

This sequence joins TRBV5-5 and TRBJ1-5, with D tentatively TRBD1 (6 bases). This CDR3 contains 16 residues. The V gene's germline CDR1 is SGHKS and CDR2 YYEKEE (reference sequence). Between the trimmed V and J ends, which lost 5 bases and 6 bases, there was a span of 21 bases. CDR3: CASRFPGGDSGQPQHF. CDR3 sequence (DNA): TGTGCCAGCAGGTTCCCGGGGGGCGATTCGGGTCAGCCCCAGCATTTT.

The V and J genes are TRBV2 and TRBJ2-7, with 8 bases identical to TRBD1. V gave up 2 bases and J gave up 4 bases; unmatched junction bases: 4. The V gene's germline CDR1 is SNHLY and CDR2 FYNNEI. The CDR3 contains 14 residues. CDR3 DNA sequence: TGTGCCAGCAGTGAACCAGGGGGCCATTACGAGCAGTACTTC. This sequence encodes CASSEPGGHYEQYF.

Only one count was recorded for this clone. This chain joins TRBV19 and TRBJ2-1; 8 bases map to TRBD2. CDR3 length: 15 residues. CDR1 and CDR2 from the germline V gene are LNHDA and SQIVND (reference sequence). Trimming took 5 bases from V and 3 from J; bases not matched to a gene: 6. The CDR3 region is CASSAGRGVYNEQFF. The DNA for the CDR3 is TGTGCCAGTAGTGCCGGGAGGGGAGTCTACAATGAGCAGTTCTTC.

The chain joins TRBV30 to TRBJ1-5; no reliable D call. This CDR3 is 14 amino acids long. In germline, CDR1 is GTSNPN, CDR2 SVGIG (reference sequence). The V and J ends lost 3 bases and 1 base respectively, with 10 bases between them. The CDR3 coding sequence is TGTGCCTGGAGCGGACTGTTAAGCAATCAGCCCCAGCATTTT. This encodes CAWSGLLSNQPQHF. The full variable domain, with the rest looked up from reference TRBV30 and TRBJ1-5, is SQTIHQWPATLVQPVGSPLSLECTVEGTSNPNLYWYRQAAGRGLQLLFYSVGIGQISSEVPQNLSASRPQDRQFILSSKKLLLSDSGFYLCAWSGLLSNQPQHFGDGTRLSIL.

The rearrangement uses TRBV5-1 and TRBJ2-1, with 11 nucleotides matching TRBD2. There are 15 residues in the CDR3. Germline CDR1 is SGHRS and CDR2 is YFSETQ. V shed 3 bases, J shed 7 bases, and the junction held 6 bases outside the gene matches. Here the CDR3 DNA reads TGCGCCAGCAGCTCCGCTAGCGGGAGGATGAATGAGCAGTTCTTC. It translates to CASSSASGRMNEQFF.

The chain recombines TRBV6-5 with TRBJ2-5, with 8 nucleotides matching TRBD2. Germline CDR1 reads MNHEY; CDR2 reads SVGAGI. Unmatched junction bases numbered 7, after V lost 3 bases and J lost 4 bases. This CDR3 comprises 15 residues. For the CDR3, the DNA is TGTGCCAGCAGTTATAGCGGGGACTCTCCAGAGACCCAGTACTTC. Its protein product is CASSYSGDSPETQYF.

This clone was observed a handful of times. This sequence joins TRBV7-9 and TRBJ2-1, with TRBD2 matching 14 bases. There are 15 residues in the CDR3. Germline values: CDR1 SEHNR, CDR2 FQNEAQ (reference sequence). Germline trimming cut 3 bases from V and 6 bases from J; bases unmatched to any gene: 1. This CDR3 reads CASSFGTSGGNEQFF. DNA for the CDR3: TGTGCCAGCAGCTTCGGGACTAGCGGGGGCAATGAGCAGTTCTTC.

The chain recombines TRBV4-3 with TRBJ2-3; D remains unclear. V shed 3 bases and J shed 4 bases, with 8 bases lying between them. This CDR3 spans 13 amino acids. Germline lookup yields CDR1 LGHNA and CDR2 YSLEER. CDR3 bases: TGCGCCAGCAGCCAGACCCCCCCAGATACGCAGTATTTT. Residues: CASSQTPPDTQYF.

The V gene is TRBV6-1, the J gene TRBJ1-2; 7 nucleotides line up with TRBD1. The CDR3 sequence is 16 residues long. Germline CDR1 and CDR2: MNHNS and SASEGT. Losses at the gene ends were 0 bases for V and 4 bases for J; bases not matched to a gene: 8. The CDR3 DNA reads as TGTGCCAGCAGTGAAGCGTTAACAGGGGCTGGCTATGGCTACACCTTC. It is translated as CASSEALTGAGYGYTF.

This rearrangement joins TRBV2 to TRBJ1-5; no reliable D call. The CDR3 length is 15 residues. The V end lost 3 bases, the J end lost 0 bases, and 9 bases lay between the germline ends. Germline V gene data show CDR1 as SNHLY and CDR2 as FYNNEI. This chain's CDR3 is CASSDRQDSNQPQHF. The DNA of the CDR3 is TGTGCCAGCAGTGATAGGCAGGATAGCAATCAGCCCCAGCATTTT.

Here the CDR3 DNA reads TGCGCCAGCAGCCCTTTTACCGCCGCCGGGCCCCTAGGGAACACCATATATTTT. Protein product: CASSPFTAAGPLGNTIYF. This rearrangement joins TRBV4-1 to TRBJ1-3, with D uncertain. Germline-derived CDR1 and CDR2 are MGHRA and YSYEKL. Trimming stripped 4 bases from V and 7 bases from J, with 26 bases between. The CDR3 has 18 residues.

The genes are TRBV30 and TRBJ1-3, with a weak D call TRBD1 (6 bases). Germline CDR1 GTSNPN, CDR2 SVGIG (reference sequence). V lost 3 bases to trimming and J lost 4 bases, with 13 bases between them. There are 14 residues in the CDR3. CDR3 DNA: TGTGCCTGGAGCGAGGGGGGCGCCGGAAACACCATATATTTT. Translation gives CAWSEGGAGNTIYF.